Below are 22 T cell receptor beta chains sequenced from a single sample in a study of cytomegalovirus exposure and HLA in healthy donors (TCRdb year 2017). The library was built by means of the immunoSEQ multiplex PCR assay. A mixture of 60 forward primers for TCR Vbeta segments and 13 reverse primers for TCR Jbeta segments was used in the multiplex PCR. The immuneACCESS repertoire file appears here via TCRdb, limited to in-frame rearrangements. These files lack a portion of the clones; in checked studies, under half of the deficit traces to unresolved V genes, and the cause of the others is not known. The sample profile shows 180,000 or so clones; around 80% of them were found once. The ten biggest clones cover about 1.9% of the sample. Sequencing used PBMCs. The receptors here all came from a young woman in good health and CMV-seronegative.

This clone was seen more than once but under ten times. V gene TRBV6-5 combines with J gene TRBJ1-1; a weak D match, TRBD1 (6 bases). Germline V CDR1 and CDR2: MNHEY, SVGAGI. This CDR3 contains 13 residues. The V and J ends lost 2 bases and 8 bases respectively, with 12 bases between them. DNA for the CDR3: TGTGCCAGCAGTTACGCAGGGGTTGGGGAAGCTTTCTTT. Translation gives CASSYAGVGEAFF.

The chain employs TRBV5-1 and TRBJ1-1; 8 nucleotides line up with TRBD1. V gave up 5 bases and J gave up 7 bases; unmatched junction bases: 7. This CDR3 region has 13 residues. Per germline, CDR1 SGHRS and CDR2 YFSETQ. CDR3 coding DNA: TGCGCCAGCAGAAAACAGGGGGAGATTGAAGCTTTCTTT. Encoded protein: CASRKQGEIEAFF.

A few counts support this clone. The CDR3 DNA sequence: TGTGCCAGCAGCTTAGAGGTGGGGGGGCACGAGCAGTACTTC. It codes for CASSLEVGGHEQYF. The rearrangement joins TRBV11-1 to TRBJ2-7, with D possibly TRBD2 on 7 matching bases. The germline V gene has CDR1 SGHAT and CDR2 FQDESV (reference sequence). CDR3 length: 14 residues. V lost 1 base and J lost 5, with 12 bases in between.

V gene TRBV7-2 combines with J gene TRBJ2-7; D is possibly TRBD1 (6 bases). V lost 5 bases, J lost 3 bases, and 17 bases lay in between. The length of the CDR3 is 15 residues. The germline CDR1 and CDR2 sequences are SGHTA and FQGNSA. As DNA, the CDR3 is TGTGCCAGCAGCCCAGGGGCTTTCTCAGGCTACGAGCAGTACTTC. This codes for CASSPGAFSGYEQYF.

The chain recombines TRBV5-3 with TRBJ1-6; TRBD1 matches at 7 bases. TRBV5-3 falls under the ORF class, with uncertain function. The CDR3 is 15 residues long. The V segment lost 0 bases and the J segment 9 bases; nucleotides outside the gene matches: 6. The CDR3 DNA sequence: TGTGCCAGAAGCTTGGCCAGGGACAGATCTTCACCCCTCCACTTT. Translating gives CARSLARDRSSPLHF.

The chain links TRBV15 to TRBJ2-3, with a possible D match to TRBD2 (5 bases). Between the trimmed V and J ends, which lost 0 bases and 0 bases, there was a span of 13 bases. This CDR3 is 17 amino acids long. Germline CDR1 reads LNHNV; CDR2 reads YYDKDF (reference sequence). The CDR3 DNA reads TGTGCCACCAGCAGAGAACCCGGACTTATTAGCACAGATACGCAGTATTTT. Translated: CATSREPGLISTDTQYF.

The chain recombines TRBV9 with TRBJ1-2; tentatively, D is TRBD1 (5 bases). This CDR3 is 15 amino acids long. The germline CDR1 and CDR2 sequences are SGDLS and YYNGEE. V was pared by 1 base and J by 6 bases, with 16 bases between. CDR3 sequence: CASSVTGGGIDGYTF. The CDR3 bases are TGTGCCAGCAGCGTAACCGGGGGAGGGATAGATGGCTACACCTTC.

The gene calls are TRBV5-1 and TRBJ2-7; 8 bases line up with TRBD1. CDR1 and CDR2 from the germline V gene are SGHRS and YFSETQ. The length of the CDR3 is 14 residues. The V and J ends lost 2 bases and 7 bases, in that order; junction bases with no gene match: 8. CDR3 amino acids: CASSFGQGAPEQYF. CDR3 sequence (DNA): TGCGCCAGCAGCTTTGGCCAGGGGGCTCCTGAGCAGTACTTC.

CDR3 bases: TGCGCCAGCAGCCAGGATGACACTGCCGCAGTGCCCCAGCATTTT. Protein: CASSQDDTAAVPQHF. V is TRBV4-1 and J is TRBJ1-5; D not resolved. The CDR3 has 15 residues. With 3 bases removed from V and 9 bases from J, the gap between germline ends came to 18 bases. Per germline, CDR1 MGHRA and CDR2 YSYEKL.

This clone was detected only once. CDR3 in DNA: TGTGCCAGCAGCATACGGGATTATGGCTACACCTTC. This encodes CASSIRDYGYTF. The V gene is TRBV5-6, the J gene TRBJ1-2; D not resolved. Trimming stripped 4 bases from V and 5 bases from J, with 9 bases between. The CDR3 loop spans 12 amino acids. CDR1 and CDR2 from the germline V gene are SGHDT and YYEEEE.

The gene calls are TRBV4-2 and TRBJ1-5; maybe TRBD1 (5 bases). V lost 1 base to trimming and J lost 0 bases, with 10 bases between them. The CDR3 is 16 amino acids. CDR1 is LGHNA and CDR2 is YNFKEQ in the germline V gene. The chain's CDR3 is CASSQVEGASNQPQHF. CDR3 sequence (DNA): TGTGCCAGCAGCCAAGTGGAAGGGGCTAGCAATCAGCCCCAGCATTTT.

The CDR3, as DNA: TGCAGCGTTATCGGGGAGACCTACGAGCAGTACTTC. The encoded protein is CSVIGETYEQYF. The chain has TRBV29-1 and TRBJ2-7; the D gene is possibly TRBD2 (5 bases). The CDR3 length is 12 residues. V lost 5 bases, J lost 2 bases, and 10 bases lay in between. In germline, CDR1 is SQVTM, CDR2 ANQGSEA.

This clone has only one observation. The chain combines TRBV6-1 with TRBJ1-6, with TRBD1 matching 7 bases. Trimming at V came to 2 bases and at J to 5 bases, leaving 6 bases not matched to a gene. CDR1 is MNHNS and CDR2 is SASEGT in the germline V gene. This CDR3 has 16 amino acids. Here the CDR3 reads CASSERGGRNNSPLHF. Here the CDR3 DNA reads TGTGCCAGCAGTGAAAGAGGGGGCCGCAATAATTCACCCCTCCACTTT.

This clone was counted only a few times. V gene TRBV7-2 combines with J gene TRBJ2-7, with a weak D call TRBD1 (6 bases). Germline V gives CDR1 SGHTA, CDR2 FQGNSA. This CDR3 comprises 13 residues. Trimming cost V 1 base and J 5 bases, with 9 bases left between them. The CDR3 reads CASSLGPGDEQYF. The CDR3 DNA sequence: TGTGCCAGCAGCTTAGGTCCAGGGGACGAGCAGTACTTC.

The genes are TRBV4-3 and TRBJ2-6; D unresolved. The CDR3 is made up of 16 amino acids. CDR1 and CDR2 from the germline V gene are LGHNA and YSLEER. The V and J ends lost 2 bases and 0 bases respectively, with 8 bases between them. As DNA, the CDR3 is TGCGCCAGCAGCCAACAAAGGAGCTCTGGGGCCAACGTCCTGACTTTC. It is translated as CASSQQRSSGANVLTF.

For this clone: This sample includes further DNA sequences coding for the same CDR3. The chain is built from TRBV2 and TRBJ2-5; D gene ambiguous. Germline V lookup: CDR1 SNHLY, CDR2 FYNNEI. The CDR3 runs 11 residues. Deletions cut 7 bases from V and 0 bases from J, with 3 bases between. In DNA, the CDR3 is TGTGCCAGCACCTACCAAGAGACCCAGTACTTC. Translation gives CASTYQETQYF.

This chain connects TRBV6-1 to TRBJ1-6; D unclear. The CDR3 spans 16 residues. The ends were cut back, 1 base at V and 13 bases at J, with 20 bases in the middle. CDR1 is MNHNS and CDR2 is SASEGT in the germline V gene. CDR3 sequence reads: CASSEGAGRRVPPLHF. The CDR3 DNA is TGTGCCAGCAGTGAAGGGGCAGGCCGACGTGTTCCGCCCCTCCACTTT.

V usage is TRBV6-1 and J usage is TRBJ1-1; D is ambiguous. CDR3 length equals 13 residues. Germline V gives CDR1 MNHNS, CDR2 SASEGT. V shed 2 bases and J shed 7 bases, with 11 bases lying between them. The CDR3: CASSESRLGEAFF. The CDR3 nucleotides are TGTGCCAGCAGTGAAAGCCGACTGGGTGAAGCTTTCTTT.

Concerning this clone: Other DNA sequences in this specimen translate into the identical CDR3. The rearrangement joins TRBV11-2 to TRBJ1-2; maybe TRBD1 (6 bases). CDR1 is SGHAT, CDR2 FQNNGV, per germline. V was pared by 4 bases and J by 5 bases, with 11 bases between. CDR3 length: 13 residues. CDR3 amino acids: CASSSGQFYGYTF. The CDR3 bases are TGTGCCAGCAGCTCCGGACAGTTTTATGGCTACACCTTC.

This clone has only a few counts. The chain uses TRBV2 and TRBJ1-3, with D possibly matching TRBD1 (5 bases). The V gene lost 2 bases and the J gene lost 3 bases, with 8 bases spanning the gap. The CDR3 consists of 14 residues. Germline values: CDR1 SNHLY, CDR2 FYNNEI. The CDR3 DNA sequence: TGTGCCAGCAGTGAATCAGGGTATGGAAACACCATATATTTT. Amino acids: CASSESGYGNTIYF.

The rearrangement uses TRBV7-9 and TRBJ1-2, with D possibly being TRBD1 (6 bases). V lost 5 bases, J lost 7 bases, and 17 bases lay in between. Looked up from germline, CDR1 is SEHNR and CDR2 is FQNEAQ (reference sequence). CDR3 size: 14 residues. The CDR3 bases are TGTGCCAGCAGCGAGCAGGGGCGTACGATTGGCTACACCTTC. It is translated as CASSEQGRTIGYTF.

V and J are TRBV12-5 and TRBJ1-4; 7 bases align to TRBD1. V shed 2 bases and J 7 bases; nucleotides not matched to a gene: 7. The CDR3 contains 15 residues. In germline, CDR1 is LGHNT, CDR2 FRNRAP. The CDR3 nucleotides are TGTGCTAGTGGTTTGCGTACAGGGGCGGCTGAAAAACTGTTTTTT. Its translation: CASGLRTGAAEKLFF. The full variable domain, rest sourced from reference TRBV12-5 and TRBJ1-4, is DARVTQTPRHKVTEMGQEVTMRCQPILGHNTVFWYRQTMMQGLELLAYFRNRAPLDDSGMPKDRFSAEMPDATLATLKIQPSEPRDSAVYFCASGLRTGAAEKLFFGSGTQLSVL.